One sample yielded the 23 T cell receptor beta chains listed below, sequenced in a study of blood T cell repertoires in COVID-19. Repertoires were generated with immunoSEQ multiplex PCR, while TCRdb's copy carries only in-frame clones and drops some. This sample carries around 200,000 clones, over 80% of them seen once, and the ten largest clones take 6.5% to 7.5%. Source material: peripheral blood. The receptors were sampled from a woman aged 40 to 49 with COVID-19, enrolled during active disease.

The genes are TRBV15 and TRBJ2-2; D is possibly TRBD2 (6 bases). Germline V gene data show CDR1 as LNHNV and CDR2 as YYDKDF (reference sequence). Trimming shortened V by 4 bases and J by 9 bases, and 15 bases separated the two germline ends. The CDR3 sequence is 14 residues long. The CDR3 protein is CATSTRESHRELFF. The DNA of the CDR3 is TGTGCCACCAGCACCCGGGAGTCCCACCGGGAGCTGTTTTTT.

This clone has a handful of counts. The chain recombines TRBV7-9 with TRBJ1-1; D is possibly TRBD1 (5 bases). Trimming pared 6 bases from V and 5 bases from J, leaving 19 bases between. The germline gives CDR1 SEHNR, CDR2 FQNEAQ (reference sequence). The CDR3 length is 15 residues. The CDR3: CASSPQEPLRTEAFF. CDR3 in DNA: TGTGCCAGCAGTCCACAGGAACCCCTCAGGACTGAAGCTTTCTTT.

CDR3 region: CASSVLQGSTGELFF. The CDR3 nucleotides are TGTGCCAGCAGCGTTTTACAGGGGTCGACCGGGGAGCTGTTTTTT. The rearrangement joins TRBV9 to TRBJ2-2; 7 nucleotides align to TRBD1. This CDR3 is built from 15 residues. V shed 2 bases and J 5 bases; nucleotides not matched to a gene: 6. CDR1 is SGDLS and CDR2 is YYNGEE in the germline V gene. The full variable domain, in which reference TRBV9 and TRBJ2-2 provide the parts outside the CDR3, is DSGVTQTPKHLITATGQRVTLRCSPRSGDLSVYWYQQSLDQGLQFLIQYYNGEERAKGNILERFSAQQFPDLHSELNLSSLELGDSALYFCASSVLQGSTGELFFGEGSRLTVL.

The chain uses TRBV7-2 and TRBJ2-2; 12 nucleotides line up with TRBD2. The CDR3 length is 19 residues. Germline V gene lookup returns CDR1 SGHTA and CDR2 FQGNSA. Losses at the gene ends were 4 bases for V and 3 bases for J; bases not matched to a gene: 12. The CDR3 DNA is TGTGCCAGCAGCTCCCAGCCCCCGAGACTAGCGGGGGACACCGGGGAGCTGTTTTTT. Translating it yields CASSSQPPRLAGDTGELFF.

The chain has TRBV5-1 and TRBJ2-6; D might be TRBD1 (5 bases). This CDR3 region has 17 residues. The V gene's germline CDR1 is SGHRS and CDR2 YFSETQ. V was trimmed by 4 bases and J by 0 bases, leaving 14 bases between them. The CDR3, as DNA: TGCGCCAGCAGCCAAAGAGGCAGGGACTCTGGGGCCAACGTCCTGACTTTC. Translating it yields CASSQRGRDSGANVLTF.

J is TRBJ1-2 and V is TRBV12-3 or TRBV12-4; 8 positions match TRBD1. The CDR3 runs 12 residues. V gave up 8 bases and J gave up 6 bases; unmatched junction bases: 5. The CDR3 reads CASQPGGHGYTF. CDR3 coding DNA: TGTGCCAGCCAGCCAGGGGGCCATGGCTACACCTTC.

The genes are TRBV5-1 and TRBJ1-4; 7 nucleotides agree with TRBD1. CDR1 and CDR2 from the germline V gene are SGHRS and YFSETQ. V shed 2 bases and J 7 bases; nucleotides not matched to a gene: 8. There are 15 residues in the CDR3. CDR3 amino acids: CASSFKTGTAEKLFF. Here the CDR3 DNA reads TGCGCCAGCAGCTTTAAGACAGGGACGGCTGAAAAACTGTTTTTT.

This clone was detected a few times. The chain has TRBV10-2 and TRBJ1-1, with D perhaps TRBD1 (6 bases). Germline V gives CDR1 WSHSY, CDR2 SAAADI. V lost 3 bases and J 8 bases, leaving 13 bases between the germline ends. There are 13 residues in the CDR3. The CDR3 here is CASSDRGISEAFF. DNA for the CDR3: TGCGCCAGCAGTGATAGGGGGATCTCCGAAGCTTTCTTT.

In this sample, this clone turned up a few times. J is TRBJ1-4 and V is TRBV27; no clear D gene. Germline loops: CDR1 MNHEY, CDR2 SMNVEV (reference sequence). V was clipped by 5 bases and J by 4 bases, with 5 bases between them. This CDR3 has 12 residues. The CDR3 region is CASSPNNEKLFF. The DNA for the CDR3 is TGTGCCAGCAGTCCCAATAATGAAAAACTGTTTTTT.

The CDR3 sequence: CASSAPGGAFGYTF. The CDR3 bases are TGTGCCAGTAGTGCGCCGGGGGGGGCGTTTGGCTACACCTTC. This chain joins TRBV19 and TRBJ1-2; maybe TRBD1 (6 bases). This CDR3 spans 14 amino acids. Per germline, CDR1 LNHDA and CDR2 SQIVND (reference sequence). Trimming stripped 5 bases from V and 7 bases from J, with 17 bases between. Complete variable domain (other parts from reference TRBV19 and TRBJ1-2): DGGITQSPKYLFRKEGQNVTLSCEQNLNHDAMYWYRQDPGQGLRLIYYSQIVNDFQKGDIAEGYSVSREKKESFPLTVTSAQKNPTAFYLCASSAPGGAFGYTFGSGTRLTVV.

The chain couples TRBV18 to TRBJ1-6, with D possibly TRBD1 on 6 matching bases. Per the germline V gene, CDR1 is KGHSH and CDR2 is LQKENI. V was shortened by 4 bases and J by 12 bases, with 19 bases between the two germline ends. The CDR3 runs to 15 residues. The CDR3 sequence: CASSRGRGLGGPLHF. The DNA for the CDR3 is TGTGCCAGCTCACGAGGCAGGGGCCTAGGGGGACCCCTCCACTTT.

CDR3 residues: CASSGGLAGGYNEQFF. CDR3 DNA: TGTGCCAGCAGCGGAGGACTAGCGGGGGGTTACAATGAGCAGTTCTTC. The chain recombines TRBV9 with TRBJ2-1; 14 bases fit TRBD2. This CDR3 is 16 amino acids long. V lost 3 bases to trimming and J lost 4 bases; unmatched junction nucleotides: 3. Germline values: CDR1 SGDLS, CDR2 YYNGEE.

The chain employs TRBV5-4 and TRBJ2-1; a weak D match, TRBD2 (6 bases). The germline CDR1 and CDR2 sequences are SGHNT and YYREEE (reference sequence). This CDR3 has 12 residues. V lost 7 bases to trimming and J lost 5 bases, with 10 bases between them. The CDR3 nucleotides are TGTGCCAGCGGGGGACTTGACAATGAGCAGTTCTTC. The encoded protein is CASGGLDNEQFF.

The chain links TRBV19 to TRBJ1-3; D ambiguous. Germline assignment: CDR1 LNHDA and CDR2 SQIVND (reference sequence). V was cut by 3 bases and J by 1 base, with 4 bases left in between. This CDR3 is built from 13 residues. CDR3 bases: TGTGCCAGTAGTATTCGGTCTGGAAACACCATATATTTT. Translating gives CASSIRSGNTIYF.

The chain has TRBV10-2 and TRBJ1-3, with a tentative D call TRBD1 (5 bases). CDR3 size: 17 residues. With 8 bases removed from V and 4 bases from J, the gap between germline ends came to 24 bases. The germline CDR1 and CDR2 sequences are WSHSY and SAAADI. CDR3 nucleotide sequence: TGCGCCAGCTTAAGCCGGGACTTTATCTCTGACGGAAACACCATATATTTT. The encoded protein is CASLSRDFISDGNTIYF.

This clone was counted only a few times. This sequence joins TRBV19 and TRBJ1-1; a possible D gene is TRBD1 (6 bases). The germline gives CDR1 LNHDA, CDR2 SQIVND (reference sequence). Deletions cut 4 bases from V and 1 base from J, with 16 bases between. The CDR3 loop spans 16 amino acids. The CDR3 sequence: CASSKTGSVGNTEAFF. DNA for the CDR3: TGTGCCAGTAGTAAGACAGGTTCAGTTGGGAACACTGAAGCTTTCTTT. Looking up the rest from reference TRBV19 and TRBJ1-1 gives the full variable domain: DGGITQSPKYLFRKEGQNVTLSCEQNLNHDAMYWYRQDPGQGLRLIYYSQIVNDFQKGDIAEGYSVSREKKESFPLTVTSAQKNPTAFYLCASSKTGSVGNTEAFFGQGTRLTVV.

The chain combines TRBV4-2 with TRBJ2-7, with a tentative D call TRBD2 (6 bases). CDR1 LGHNA and CDR2 YNFKEQ come from the germline V gene. The CDR3 has 15 amino acids. V was clipped by 4 bases and J by 2 bases, with 15 bases between them. In DNA form, the CDR3 reads TGTGCCAGCAGCCTTTTAAGGGACTTGACCTACGAGCAGTACTTC. It translates to CASSLLRDLTYEQYF.

The chain carries TRBV10-2 and TRBJ2-7; D is possibly TRBD2 (5 bases). The germline V gene has CDR1 WSHSY and CDR2 SAAADI. Trimming cost V 0 bases and J 0 bases, with 12 bases left between them. The CDR3 consists of 16 residues. CDR3 sequence: CASSESAGTGSYEQYF. DNA of the CDR3: TGCGCCAGCAGTGAGTCGGCGGGCACGGGCTCCTACGAGCAGTACTTC.

This sequence joins TRBV29-1 and TRBJ2-7, with 10 bases identical to TRBD1. CDR1 and CDR2 from the germline V gene are SQVTM and ANQGSEA. The CDR3 is 13 residues long. Germline trimming cut 6 bases from V and 5 bases from J; bases unmatched to any gene: 7. The CDR3 DNA reads TGCAGCGTACTCCGGGACAGGGGCCACGAGCAGTACTTC. It is translated as CSVLRDRGHEQYF.

The chain employs TRBV29-1 and TRBJ1-4; 9 nucleotides align to TRBD1. Trimming took 7 bases from V and 6 from J; bases not matched to a gene: 6. This CDR3 region has 13 residues. Germline V gene data show CDR1 as SQVTM and CDR2 as ANQGSEA. Here the CDR3 reads CSGLQGAYEKLFF. The CDR3 coding sequence is TGCAGCGGGCTACAGGGGGCCTATGAAAAACTGTTTTTT.

The V and J genes are TRBV6-5 and TRBJ1-1, with D maybe TRBD1 (6 bases). V lost 0 bases and J 4 bases, leaving 12 bases between the germline ends. The CDR3 spans 15 residues. CDR1 is MNHEY, CDR2 SVGAGI, per germline. For the CDR3, the DNA is TGTGCCAGCAGTTACTCTGGGGGGGGGCCCACTGAAGCTTTCTTT. It specifies CASSYSGGGPTEAFF.

This chain uses TRBV5-1 with TRBJ2-7; no definite D call. The germline gives CDR1 SGHRS, CDR2 YFSETQ. The V end lost 5 bases, the J end lost 3 bases, and 15 bases lay between the germline ends. This CDR3 has 14 residues. The CDR3 DNA reads TGCGCCAGCAGTTTGAGAAGTGGAGACTACGAGCAGTACTTC. It codes for CASSLRSGDYEQYF.

The chain couples TRBV3-1 (or the pseudogene TRBV3-2) to TRBJ1-1; D is ambiguous. The CDR3 is 14 residues long. The V and J ends lost 2 bases and 0 bases respectively, with 7 bases between them. CDR1 LGHDT and CDR2 YNNKEL come from the germline V gene (reference sequence). The CDR3 loop is CASSQYGMNTEAFF. Written as DNA, the CDR3 is TGTGCCAGCAGCCAATACGGGATGAACACTGAAGCTTTCTTT.